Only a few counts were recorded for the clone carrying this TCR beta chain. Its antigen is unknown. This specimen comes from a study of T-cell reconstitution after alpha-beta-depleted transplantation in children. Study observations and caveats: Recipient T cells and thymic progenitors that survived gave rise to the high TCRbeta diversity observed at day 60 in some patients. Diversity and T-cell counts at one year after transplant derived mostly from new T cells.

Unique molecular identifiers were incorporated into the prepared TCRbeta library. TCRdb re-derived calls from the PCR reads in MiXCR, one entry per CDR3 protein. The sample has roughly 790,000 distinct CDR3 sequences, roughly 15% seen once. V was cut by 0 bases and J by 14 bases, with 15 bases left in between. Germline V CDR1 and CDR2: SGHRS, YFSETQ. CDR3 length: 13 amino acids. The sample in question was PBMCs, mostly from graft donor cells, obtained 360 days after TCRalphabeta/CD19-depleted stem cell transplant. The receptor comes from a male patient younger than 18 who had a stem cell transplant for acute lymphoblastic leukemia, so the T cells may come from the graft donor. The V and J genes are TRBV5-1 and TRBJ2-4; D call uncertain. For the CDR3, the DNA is TGCGCCAGCAGCTTGGAGATACCAGAAAAAGAGTACTTC. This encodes CASSLEIPEKEYF.